The T cell receptor beta chain under discussion was sequenced for a study of T cells in Graves' hyperthyroidism and ophthalmopathy. From germline, CDR1 is DFQATT and CDR2 SNEGSKA (reference sequence). The CDR3 contains 13 residues. V lost 2 bases and J lost 7; bases outside the gene matches: 8. This clonotype was counted a few times. There were TCR beta CDR3 regions amplified from RNA transcripts. First-round RT-PCR of the TCR CDR3 relied on the HTBI primer set. TCRdb analysed the multiplex PCR reads with MiXCR anew, one entry per CDR3 protein. The sample carries about 350,000 distinct CDR3 sequences, 14% recorded once.

Sequencing was done on a sample of blood. This TCR was recovered from a woman aged 25 to 39 with Graves' hyperthyroidism. V and J are TRBV20-1 and TRBJ2-7; TRBD1 matches at 7 bases. CDR3 loop: CSARRTGVGEQYF. The CDR3, as DNA: TGCAGTGCTAGAAGAACAGGGGTTGGGGAGCAGTACTTC.